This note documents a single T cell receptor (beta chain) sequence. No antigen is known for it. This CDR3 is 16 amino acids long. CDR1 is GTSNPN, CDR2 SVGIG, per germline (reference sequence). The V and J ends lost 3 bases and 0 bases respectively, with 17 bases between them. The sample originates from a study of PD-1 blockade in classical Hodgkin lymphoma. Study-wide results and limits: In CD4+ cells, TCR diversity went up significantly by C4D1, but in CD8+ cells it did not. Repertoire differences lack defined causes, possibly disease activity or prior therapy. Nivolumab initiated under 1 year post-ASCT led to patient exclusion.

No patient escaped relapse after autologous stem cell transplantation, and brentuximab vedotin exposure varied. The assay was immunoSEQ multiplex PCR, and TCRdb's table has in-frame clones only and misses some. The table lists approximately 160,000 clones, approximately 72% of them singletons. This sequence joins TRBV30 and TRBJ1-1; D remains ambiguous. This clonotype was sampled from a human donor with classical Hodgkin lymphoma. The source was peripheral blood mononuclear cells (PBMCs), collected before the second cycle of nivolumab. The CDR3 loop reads CAWSPAAVLMNTEAFF. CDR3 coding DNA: TGTGCCTGGAGCCCGGCGGCGGTTCTTATGAACACTGAAGCTTTCTTT. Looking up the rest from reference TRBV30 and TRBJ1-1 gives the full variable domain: SQTIHQWPATLVQPVGSPLSLECTVEGTSNPNLYWYRQAAGRGLQLLFYSVGIGQISSEVPQNLSASRPQDRQFILSSKKLLLSDSGFYLCAWSPAAVLMNTEAFFGQGTRLTVV.